One TCR beta chain is described in this entry. The data were taken from a study of T cell clonotyping in hematopoietic cell transplantation. Measured with immunoSEQ multiplex PCR; TCRdb has only the in-frame clones, and not every one. The repertoire holds under 5,000 clones, with approximately 94% as singletons. The germline V gene has CDR1 GTSNPN and CDR2 SVGIG (reference sequence). Trimming cost V 2 bases and J 6 bases, with 7 bases left between them. This CDR3 region has 11 residues. The sequence derives from a male patient aged 60-69 years who had an allogeneic stem cell transplant from a related donor, so the T cells may come from the graft donor. Some clones in this sample may be carry-over from other donors' samples. The material was PBMCs, obtained 180 days after allogeneic stem cell transplant. This chain connects TRBV30 to TRBJ1-1; the D is unclear. The CDR3 sequence: CAWSRISEAFF. As DNA, the CDR3 is TGTGCCTGGAGTAGGATCTCTGAAGCTTTCTTT.